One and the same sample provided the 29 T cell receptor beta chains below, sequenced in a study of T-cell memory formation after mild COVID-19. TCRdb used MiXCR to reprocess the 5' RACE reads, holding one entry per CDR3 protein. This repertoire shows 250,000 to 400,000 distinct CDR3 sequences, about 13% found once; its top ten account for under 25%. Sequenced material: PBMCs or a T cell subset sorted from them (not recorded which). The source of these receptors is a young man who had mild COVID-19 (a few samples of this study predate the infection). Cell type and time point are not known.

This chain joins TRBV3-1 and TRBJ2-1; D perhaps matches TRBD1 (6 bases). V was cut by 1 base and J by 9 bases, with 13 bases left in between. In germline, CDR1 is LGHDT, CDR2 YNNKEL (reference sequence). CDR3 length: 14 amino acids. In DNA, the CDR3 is TGTGCCAGCAGCCAAGTAACAGGGTGGGGTGAGCAGTTCTTC. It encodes CASSQVTGWGEQFF.

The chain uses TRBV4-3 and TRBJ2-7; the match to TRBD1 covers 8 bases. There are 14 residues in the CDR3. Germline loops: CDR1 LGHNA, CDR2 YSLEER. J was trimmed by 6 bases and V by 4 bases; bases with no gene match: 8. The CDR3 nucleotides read TGCGCCAGCAGCCCAGAGGACAGGGTAGGCGAGCAGTACTTC. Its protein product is CASSPEDRVGEQYF.

CDR3 sequence reads: CASSLPGPGELFF. The CDR3 nucleotides read TGTGCCAGCAGCTTACCAGGCCCGGGGGAGCTGTTTTTT. This chain uses TRBV7-3 with TRBJ2-2; D not certain. V was clipped by 2 bases and J by 8 bases, with 9 bases between them. Germline V gene sequence: CDR1 SGHTA, CDR2 FQGTGA. The CDR3 spans 13 residues.

The CDR3 reads CSVATLLNTEAFF. The CDR3 nucleotides are TGCAGCGTTGCTACTCTATTGAACACTGAAGCTTTCTTT. The chain combines TRBV29-1 with TRBJ1-1; no reliable D call. From germline, CDR1 is SQVTM and CDR2 ANQGSEA. CDR3 length: 13 residues. Trimming left V 4 bases short and J 0 bases short, with 9 bases between.

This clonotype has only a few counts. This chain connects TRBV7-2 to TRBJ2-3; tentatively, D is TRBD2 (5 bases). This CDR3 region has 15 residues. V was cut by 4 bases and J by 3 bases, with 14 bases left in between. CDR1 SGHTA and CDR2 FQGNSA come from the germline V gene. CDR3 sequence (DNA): TGTGCCAGCAGCTCCGGGGTAATTCGAACAGATACGCAGTATTTT. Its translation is CASSSGVIRTDTQYF.

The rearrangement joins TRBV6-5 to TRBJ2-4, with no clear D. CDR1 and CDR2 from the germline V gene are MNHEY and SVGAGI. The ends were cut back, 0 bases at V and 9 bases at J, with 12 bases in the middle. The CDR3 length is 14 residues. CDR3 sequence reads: CASSYSYGYGIQYF. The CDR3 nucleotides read TGTGCCAGCAGTTACTCATACGGGTATGGCATTCAGTACTTC.

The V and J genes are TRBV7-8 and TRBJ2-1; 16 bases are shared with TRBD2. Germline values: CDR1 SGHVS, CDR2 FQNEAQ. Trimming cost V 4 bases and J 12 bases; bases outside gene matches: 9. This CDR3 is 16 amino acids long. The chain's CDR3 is CASSWKGTSGGAVQFF. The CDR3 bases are TGTGCCAGCAGCTGGAAAGGGACTAGCGGGGGGGCTGTGCAGTTCTTC. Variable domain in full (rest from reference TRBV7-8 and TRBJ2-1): GAGVSQSPRYKVAKRGQDVALRCDPISGHVSLFWYQQALGQGPEFLTYFQNEAQLDKSGLPSDRFFAERPEGSVSTLKIQRTQQEDSAVYLCASSWKGTSGGAVQFFGPGTRLTVL.

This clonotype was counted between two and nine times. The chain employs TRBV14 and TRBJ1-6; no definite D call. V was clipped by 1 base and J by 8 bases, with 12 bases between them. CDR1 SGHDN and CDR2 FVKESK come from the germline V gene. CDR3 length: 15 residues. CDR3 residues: CASSQAFFPYSPLHF. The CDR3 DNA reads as TGTGCCAGCAGCCAAGCCTTCTTTCCCTATTCACCCCTCCACTTT.

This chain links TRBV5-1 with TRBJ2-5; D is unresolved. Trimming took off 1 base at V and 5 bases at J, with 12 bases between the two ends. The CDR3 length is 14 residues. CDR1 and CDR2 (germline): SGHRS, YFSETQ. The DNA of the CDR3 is TGCGCCAGCAGCTTGTTACCAGGCGGCGAGACCCAGTACTTC. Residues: CASSLLPGGETQYF.

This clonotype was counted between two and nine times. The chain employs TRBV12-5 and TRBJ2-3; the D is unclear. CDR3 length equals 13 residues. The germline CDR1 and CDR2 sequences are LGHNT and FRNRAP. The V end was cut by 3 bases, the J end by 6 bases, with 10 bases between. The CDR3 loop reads CASGLETWDTQYF. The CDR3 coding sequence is TGTGCTAGTGGTTTAGAAACATGGGATACGCAGTATTTT. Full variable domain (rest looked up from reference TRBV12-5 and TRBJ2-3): DARVTQTPRHKVTEMGQEVTMRCQPILGHNTVFWYRQTMMQGLELLAYFRNRAPLDDSGMPKDRFSAEMPDATLATLKIQPSEPRDSAVYFCASGLETWDTQYFGPGTRLTVL.

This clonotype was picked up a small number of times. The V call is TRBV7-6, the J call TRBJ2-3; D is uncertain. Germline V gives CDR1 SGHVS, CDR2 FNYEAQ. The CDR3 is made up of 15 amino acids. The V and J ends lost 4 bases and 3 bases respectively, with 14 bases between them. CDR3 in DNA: TGTGCCAGCAGCTCGGCCGTGGATAGGACAGATACGCAGTATTTT. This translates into CASSSAVDRTDTQYF.

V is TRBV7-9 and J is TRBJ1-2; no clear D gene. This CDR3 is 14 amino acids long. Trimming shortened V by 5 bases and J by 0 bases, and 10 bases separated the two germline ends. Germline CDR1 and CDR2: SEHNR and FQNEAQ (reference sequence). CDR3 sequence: CASSAARTNYGYTF. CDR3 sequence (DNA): TGTGCCAGCAGCGCAGCCAGGACTAACTATGGCTACACCTTC.

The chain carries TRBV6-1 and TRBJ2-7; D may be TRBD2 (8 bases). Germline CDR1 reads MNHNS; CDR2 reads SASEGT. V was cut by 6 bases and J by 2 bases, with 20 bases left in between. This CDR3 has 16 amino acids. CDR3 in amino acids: CASRGNRGGRTYEQYV. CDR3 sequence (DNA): TGTGCCAGCAGAGGAAACAGGGGCGGGAGGACCTACGAGCAGTACGTC.

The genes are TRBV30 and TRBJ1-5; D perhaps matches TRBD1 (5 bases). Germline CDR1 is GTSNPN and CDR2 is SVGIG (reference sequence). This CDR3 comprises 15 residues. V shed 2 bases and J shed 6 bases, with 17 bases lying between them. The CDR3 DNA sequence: TGTGCCTGGAGTCCCGGGGCACTTCCAACTCAGCCCCAGCATTTT. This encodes CAWSPGALPTQPQHF. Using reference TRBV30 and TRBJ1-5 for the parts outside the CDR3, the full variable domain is SQTIHQWPATLVQPVGSPLSLECTVEGTSNPNLYWYRQAAGRGLQLLFYSVGIGQISSEVPQNLSASRPQDRQFILSSKKLLLSDSGFYLCAWSPGALPTQPQHFGDGTRLSIL.

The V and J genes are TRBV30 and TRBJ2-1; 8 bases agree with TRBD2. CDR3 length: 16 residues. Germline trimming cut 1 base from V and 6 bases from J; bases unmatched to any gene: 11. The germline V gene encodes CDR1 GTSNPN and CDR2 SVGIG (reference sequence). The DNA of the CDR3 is TGTGCCTGGAGTGCGGCCTCTGGGACTAGTGTCAATGAGCAGTTCTTC. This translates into CAWSAASGTSVNEQFF.

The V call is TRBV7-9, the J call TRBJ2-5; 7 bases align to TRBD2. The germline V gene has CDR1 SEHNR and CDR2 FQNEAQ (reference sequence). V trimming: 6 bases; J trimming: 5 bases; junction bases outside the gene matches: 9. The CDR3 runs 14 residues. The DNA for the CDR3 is TGTGCCAGCAGATCTGGACTAGTTTGGGAGACCCAGTACTTC. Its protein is CASRSGLVWETQYF.

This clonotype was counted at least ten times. CDR3 coding DNA: TGTGCCAGCAGTTTACTGGGGATACTACCGCGTCAGCCCCAGCATTTT. As protein: CASSLLGILPRQPQHF. The chain joins TRBV28 to TRBJ1-5; no reliable D call. Germline-derived CDR1 and CDR2 are MDHEN and SYDVKM. CDR3 length: 16 amino acids. The ends were cut back, 2 bases at V and 6 bases at J, with 17 bases in the middle.

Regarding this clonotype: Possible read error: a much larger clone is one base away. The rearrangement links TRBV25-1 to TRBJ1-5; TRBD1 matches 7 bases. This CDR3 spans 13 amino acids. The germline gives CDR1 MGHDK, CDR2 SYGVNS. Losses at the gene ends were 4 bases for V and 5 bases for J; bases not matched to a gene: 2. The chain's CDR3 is CASSAQGHQPQHF. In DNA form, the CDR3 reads TGTGCCAGCAGTGCACAGGGGCATCAGCCCCAGCATTTT.

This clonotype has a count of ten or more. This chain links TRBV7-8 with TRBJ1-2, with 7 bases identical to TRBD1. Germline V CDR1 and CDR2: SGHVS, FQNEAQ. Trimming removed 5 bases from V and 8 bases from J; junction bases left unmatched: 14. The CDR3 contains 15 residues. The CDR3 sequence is CASSTGTEIYGGYTF. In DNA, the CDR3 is TGTGCCAGCAGCACCGGGACAGAGATCTATGGCGGCTACACCTTC.

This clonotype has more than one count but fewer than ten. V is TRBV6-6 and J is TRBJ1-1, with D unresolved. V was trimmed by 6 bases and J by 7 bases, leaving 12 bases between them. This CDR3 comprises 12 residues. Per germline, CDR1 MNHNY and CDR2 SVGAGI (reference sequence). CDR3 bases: TGTGCCAGCAGCCCCACAGTGATTGAAGCTTTCTTT. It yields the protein CASSPTVIEAFF.

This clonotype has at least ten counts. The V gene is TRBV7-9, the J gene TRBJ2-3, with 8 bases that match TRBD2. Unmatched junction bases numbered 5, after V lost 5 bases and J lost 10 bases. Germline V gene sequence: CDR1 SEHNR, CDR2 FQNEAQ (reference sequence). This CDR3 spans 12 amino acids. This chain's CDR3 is CASSLSGEAQYF. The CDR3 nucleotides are TGTGCCAGCAGCCTTAGCGGGGAGGCGCAGTATTTT.

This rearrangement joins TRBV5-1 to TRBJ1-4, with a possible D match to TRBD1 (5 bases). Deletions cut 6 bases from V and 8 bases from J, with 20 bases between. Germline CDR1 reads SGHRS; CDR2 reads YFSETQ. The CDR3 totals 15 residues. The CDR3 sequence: CASTATGGPGEKLFF. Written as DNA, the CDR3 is TGCGCCAGCACCGCCACGGGGGGACCGGGGGAAAAACTGTTTTTT.

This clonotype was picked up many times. This CDR3 is CASSRGIGDTQYF. The DNA for the CDR3 is TGCGCCAGCAGCCGCGGGATTGGAGATACGCAGTATTTT. This chain joins TRBV5-1 and TRBJ2-3; tentative D call: TRBD2 (6 bases). Trimming removed 4 bases at V and 5 bases at J, with 11 bases between. The V gene's germline CDR1 is SGHRS and CDR2 YFSETQ. This CDR3 is 13 amino acids long.

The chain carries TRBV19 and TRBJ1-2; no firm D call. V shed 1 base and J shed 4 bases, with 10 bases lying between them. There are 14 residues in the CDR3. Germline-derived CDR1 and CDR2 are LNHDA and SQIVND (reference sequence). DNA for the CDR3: TGTGCCAGTAGTATAGGGGCGACTCCCTATGGCTACACCTTC. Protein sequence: CASSIGATPYGYTF.

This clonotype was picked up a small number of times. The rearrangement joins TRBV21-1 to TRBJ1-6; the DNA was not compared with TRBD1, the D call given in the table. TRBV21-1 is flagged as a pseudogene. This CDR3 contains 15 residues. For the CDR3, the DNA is TGTGCCAGCAGCACCACAGGGATGGGAGGTTCACCCATCCACTTT. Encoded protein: CASSTTGMGGSPIHF.

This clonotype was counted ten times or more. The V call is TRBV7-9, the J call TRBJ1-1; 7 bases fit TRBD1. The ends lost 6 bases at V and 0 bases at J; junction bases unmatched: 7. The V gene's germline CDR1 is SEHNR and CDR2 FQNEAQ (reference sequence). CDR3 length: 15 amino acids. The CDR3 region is CASRKGQVMNTEAFF. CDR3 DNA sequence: TGTGCCAGCAGGAAAGGACAGGTGATGAACACTGAAGCTTTCTTT.

DNA for the CDR3: TGTGCCAGCAGTCTTGGACGTATCTATGGCTACACCTTC. Translated, it gives CASSLGRIYGYTF. The chain is built from TRBV6-2 or TRBV6-3 and TRBJ1-2; no clear D. Trimming took 5 bases from V and 4 from J, leaving 11 bases between them. The CDR3 loop spans 13 amino acids. The germline V gene encodes CDR1 MNHEY and CDR2 SVGEGT.

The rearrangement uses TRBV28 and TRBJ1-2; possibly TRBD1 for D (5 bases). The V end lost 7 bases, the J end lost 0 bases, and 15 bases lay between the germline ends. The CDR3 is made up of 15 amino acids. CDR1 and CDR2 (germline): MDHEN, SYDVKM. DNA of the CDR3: TGTGCCAGCAACACGTGGGGGTCGGCTAACTATGGCTACACCTTC. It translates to CASNTWGSANYGYTF.

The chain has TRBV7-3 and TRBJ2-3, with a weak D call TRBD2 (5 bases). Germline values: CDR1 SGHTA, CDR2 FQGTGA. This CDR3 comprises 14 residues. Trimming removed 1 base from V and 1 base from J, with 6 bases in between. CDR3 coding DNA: TGTGCCAGCAGCTTAAACGGGGGCACAGATACGCAGTATTTT. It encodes CASSLNGGTDTQYF.